The next 11 T cell receptor beta chains were all read from a single sample in a study of cytomegalovirus exposure and HLA in healthy donors. PCR employed 60 Vbeta and 13 Jbeta primers. The table came from immunoSEQ multiplex PCR; TCRdb's copy has only in-frame clones and leaves some out. The sample data list 140,000 or so clones. Sequenced input: PBMCs. The receptors originated from a male donor in good health and CMV-seronegative.

This rearrangement joins TRBV9 to TRBJ2-3, with 7 nucleotides matching TRBD2. The CDR3 length is 15 residues. V lost 3 bases, J lost 2 bases, and 6 bases stayed unmatched. Germline CDR1 is SGDLS and CDR2 is YYNGEE. DNA of the CDR3: TGTGCCAGCAGCGGGCAGCGGGACCCCACAGATACGCAGTATTTT. Translating it yields CASSGQRDPTDTQYF.

V and J are TRBV18 and TRBJ1-5, with D possibly TRBD1 on 5 matching bases. The V gene lost 2 bases and the J gene lost 0 bases, with 8 bases spanning the gap. The CDR3 has 15 residues. Germline V gene data show CDR1 as KGHSH and CDR2 as LQKENI. CDR3 sequence reads: CASSPRGHSNQPQHF. DNA for the CDR3: TGTGCCAGCTCACCAAGGGGTCATAGCAATCAGCCCCAGCATTTT.

The chain is built from TRBV7-9 and TRBJ2-1; D may be TRBD1 (5 bases). This CDR3 is built from 16 residues. Trimming shortened V by 1 base and J by 5 bases, and 15 bases separated the two germline ends. Germline V CDR1 and CDR2: SEHNR, FQNEAQ (reference sequence). The CDR3 here is CASSLDTWGAHNEQFF. In nucleotides, the CDR3 is TGTGCCAGCAGCTTAGACACTTGGGGCGCCCACAATGAGCAGTTCTTC.

This chain joins TRBV7-9 and TRBJ1-6; the match to TRBD1 covers 10 bases. This CDR3 contains 15 residues. V gave up 1 base and J gave up 11 bases; unmatched junction bases: 5. The germline V gene has CDR1 SEHNR and CDR2 FQNEAQ (reference sequence). For the CDR3, the DNA is TGTGCCAGCAGCTTAGGGGGACAGGGGTTTACACCCCTCCACTTT. Amino acid sequence: CASSLGGQGFTPLHF.

Here the CDR3 reads CASSQLVTSGEQFF. CDR3 coding DNA: TGCGCCAGCAGCCAACTGGTGACTAGTGGTGAGCAGTTCTTC. The chain has TRBV4-3 and TRBJ2-1, with D tentatively TRBD2 (6 bases). V was trimmed by 2 bases and J by 9 bases, leaving 14 bases between them. The CDR3 has 14 residues. Germline V gene lookup returns CDR1 LGHNA and CDR2 YSLEER.

The gene calls are TRBV5-1 and TRBJ2-3, with a possible D match to TRBD2 (6 bases). This CDR3 has 19 amino acids. Looked up from germline, CDR1 is SGHRS and CDR2 is YFSETQ. Trimming left V 1 base short and J 2 bases short, with 23 bases between. The CDR3 DNA reads TGCGCCAGCAGCTTGCAACGGGGCGGGGCAGCCCCCACCACAGATACGCAGTATTTT. Protein: CASSLQRGGAAPTTDTQYF.

The CDR3 protein is CASSLVFPGGLFF. CDR3 sequence (DNA): TGTGCCAGCAGCTTAGTCTTCCCCGGCGGGCTGTTTTTT. The genes are TRBV11-2 and TRBJ2-2; no reliable D call. Trimming left V 1 base short and J 13 bases short, with 13 bases between. CDR1 is SGHAT, CDR2 FQNNGV, per germline. The CDR3 contains 13 residues.

The chain joins TRBV2 to TRBJ1-1, with 10 bases aligning to TRBD1. The CDR3 is made up of 15 amino acids. Germline lookup yields CDR1 SNHLY and CDR2 FYNNEI. J lost 1 base, V lost 6 bases, and 5 bases had no gene match. CDR3 DNA: TGTGCCAGCAGCGACGACAGGGGGCAGAACACTGAAGCTTTCTTT. Protein sequence: CASSDDRGQNTEAFF.

This CDR3 is CASSSGHSYNEQFF. CDR3 bases: TGCGCCAGCAGCTCGGGTCACTCCTACAATGAGCAGTTCTTC. This chain links TRBV5-1 with TRBJ2-1; no firm D call. The germline V and J ends were trimmed by 3 bases and 0 bases, with 7 bases remaining between them. This CDR3 region has 14 residues. Germline CDR1 reads SGHRS; CDR2 reads YFSETQ.

The V gene is TRBV30, the J gene TRBJ1-2; the match to TRBD1 covers 7 bases. The CDR3 is 14 amino acids. The V gene end was trimmed by 4 bases and the J gene end by 0 bases; junction bases not matched to a gene: 5. Germline CDR1 and CDR2: GTSNPN and SVGIG (reference sequence). CDR3 residues: CAWKTGTANYGYTF. CDR3 DNA sequence: TGTGCCTGGAAAACAGGGACAGCTAACTATGGCTACACCTTC. The variable domain in full, completed from reference TRBV30 and TRBJ1-2, reads SQTIHQWPATLVQPVGSPLSLECTVEGTSNPNLYWYRQAAGRGLQLLFYSVGIGQISSEVPQNLSASRPQDRQFILSSKKLLLSDSGFYLCAWKTGTANYGYTFGSGTRLTVV.

V usage is TRBV9 and J usage is TRBJ1-1; D may be TRBD1 (6 bases). Looked up from germline, CDR1 is SGDLS and CDR2 is YYNGEE. The V end was cut by 3 bases, the J end by 7 bases, with 10 bases between. The CDR3 runs 12 residues. This CDR3 is CASSAWTDEAFF. CDR3 DNA sequence: TGTGCCAGCAGCGCCTGGACAGATGAAGCTTTCTTT.